The 29 T cell receptor beta chains given below trace back to one sample, sequenced in a study of cytomegalovirus exposure and HLA in healthy donors (dated by TCRdb to 2016 to 2017). Libraries were made using the immunoSEQ multiplex PCR assay. A mixture of 60 forward primers for TCR Vbeta segments and 13 reverse primers for TCR Jbeta segments was used in the multiplex PCR. The immuneACCESS repertoire file appears here via TCRdb, limited to in-frame rearrangements. These files lack a portion of the clones; in checked studies, under half of the deficit traces to unresolved V genes, and the cause of the others is not known. In this sample the table shows fewer than 120,000 clones, over 60% of which occur a single time. Jointly, the top ten make up about 2.9% of the sample. Material: PBMCs. The receptors derive from a woman aged 55-75 years in good health and CMV-seropositive.

This clone showed up just a few times. The chain joins TRBV6-1 to TRBJ2-6; no clear D. There are 14 residues in the CDR3. Germline CDR1 is MNHNS and CDR2 is SASEGT. V was clipped by 9 bases and J by 2 bases, with 11 bases between them. The CDR3 sequence: CASQRLAGANVLTF. The DNA for the CDR3 is TGTGCCAGTCAGAGGCTGGCTGGGGCCAACGTCCTGACTTTC.

The genes are TRBV28 and TRBJ2-7; possibly TRBD2 for D (5 bases). Germline assignment: CDR1 MDHEN and CDR2 SYDVKM. This CDR3 has 14 residues. Trimming stripped 5 bases from V and 5 bases from J, with 16 bases between. This chain's CDR3 is CASSVLEALNEQYF. CDR3 DNA sequence: TGTGCCAGCAGTGTACTAGAAGCACTGAACGAGCAGTACTTC.

The sample holds one count of this clone. The chain has TRBV9 and TRBJ1-2; 8 bases align to TRBD1. The CDR3 consists of 14 residues. Germline-derived CDR1 and CDR2 are SGDLS and YYNGEE. With V trimmed by 3 bases and J by 8 bases, 9 bases remained unmatched. CDR3 nucleotides: TGTGCCAGCAGCGGCGGGGACAGGCTTGGGGGCTACACCTTC. This translates into CASSGGDRLGGYTF.

The rearrangement joins TRBV7-2 to TRBJ2-5, with 7 bases that match TRBD2. Germline-derived CDR1 and CDR2 are SGHTA and FQGNSA. The CDR3 is made up of 16 amino acids. With V trimmed by 3 bases and J by 9 bases, 16 bases remained unmatched. The CDR3 region is CASSFLSGSVKMAQYF. CDR3 DNA: TGTGCCAGCAGCTTTCTTAGCGGGTCGGTCAAGATGGCCCAGTACTTC.

This chain connects TRBV7-2 to TRBJ2-3; D not certain. Trimming cost V 1 base and J 0 bases, with 8 bases left between them. The germline V gene encodes CDR1 SGHTA and CDR2 FQGNSA. CDR3 length equals 15 residues. The CDR3 region is CASSLVGVSTDTQYF. The CDR3 DNA follows: TGTGCCAGCAGCTTAGTTGGAGTTAGCACAGATACGCAGTATTTT.

The chain recombines TRBV4-2 with TRBJ2-1; possibly TRBD1 for D (6 bases). V was cut by 0 bases and J by 2 bases, with 11 bases left in between. CDR1 is LGHNA and CDR2 is YNFKEQ in the germline V gene. The CDR3 runs to 16 residues. CDR3 amino acids: CASSQDEQGTYNEQFF. The CDR3 region has the DNA TGTGCCAGCAGCCAAGATGAACAGGGAACCTACAATGAGCAGTTCTTC.

The DNA of the CDR3 is TGTGCCAGCACTAACCCCATCACAGATACGCAGTATTTT. This translates into CASTNPITDTQYF. The V call is TRBV28, the J call TRBJ2-3; no reliable D call. The CDR3 is 13 residues long. Germline-derived CDR1 and CDR2 are MDHEN and SYDVKM. V gave up 7 bases and J gave up 2 bases, with 10 bases separating them.

This clone was counted many times. The chain links TRBV6-1 to TRBJ1-1; 8 bases match TRBD1. Losses at the gene ends were 0 bases for V and 6 bases for J; bases not matched to a gene: 3. The germline V gene encodes CDR1 MNHNS and CDR2 SASEGT. The CDR3 length is 14 residues. CDR3 protein: CASSEAPGGAEAFF. Written as DNA, the CDR3 is TGTGCCAGCAGTGAAGCTCCAGGGGGCGCTGAAGCTTTCTTT.

The rearrangement uses TRBV5-1 and TRBJ2-3, with TRBD2 matching over 8 bases. CDR3 length equals 16 residues. CDR1 and CDR2 (germline): SGHRS, YFSETQ. J gave up 5 bases and V 0 bases, and 8 bases lay outside the gene matches. The CDR3: CASSLAGGAPGDTQYF. The CDR3 DNA is TGCGCCAGCAGCTTGGCCGGGGGGGCGCCTGGAGATACGCAGTATTTT.

V is TRBV4-1 and J is TRBJ2-1; tentative D call: TRBD2 (5 bases). V dropped 1 base and J dropped 0 bases, with 10 bases sitting between them. The CDR3 loop spans 16 amino acids. Germline V gene lookup returns CDR1 MGHRA and CDR2 YSYEKL. Here the CDR3 reads CASSQVSGFSYNEQFF. The DNA for the CDR3 is TGCGCCAGCAGCCAAGTCTCGGGATTCTCCTACAATGAGCAGTTCTTC.

This clone was counted a few times. V gene TRBV29-1 combines with J gene TRBJ2-1; 7 nucleotides agree with TRBD2. Germline lookup yields CDR1 SQVTM and CDR2 ANQGSEA. V gave up 3 bases and J gave up 8 bases; unmatched junction bases: 13. The length of the CDR3 is 15 residues. The CDR3 nucleotides read TGCAGCGTTGACGGGACTATTTTTAACGACGATGAGCAGTTCTTC. This codes for CSVDGTIFNDDEQFF.

This chain joins TRBV4-1 and TRBJ2-5; weak D call: TRBD1 (6 bases). The DNA end lines up better with TRBJ2-7; the J call may be wrong. In germline, CDR1 is MGHRA, CDR2 YSYEKL. The CDR3 extends over 15 amino acids. The CDR3 coding sequence is TGCGCCAGCAGCCAAGATCTGGACAGAACCTACGAGCAGTACTTC. Translating it yields CASSQDLDRTYEQYF.

This clone was detected once. V gene TRBV18 combines with J gene TRBJ2-7; D possibly corresponds to TRBD1 (5 bases). Germline CDR1 KGHSH, CDR2 LQKENI. The CDR3 length is 16 residues. V gave up 5 bases and J gave up 2 bases, with 19 bases separating them. The CDR3 DNA reads as TGTGCCAGCTCAGAAAAACCAGGGCCCAGAGCCTACGAGCAGTACTTC. Protein product: CASSEKPGPRAYEQYF.

V is TRBV18 and J is TRBJ1-1; D is uncertain. V lost 2 bases and J 1 base, leaving 5 bases between the germline ends. Germline lookup yields CDR1 KGHSH and CDR2 LQKENI. There are 13 residues in the CDR3. The CDR3 nucleotides are TGTGCCAGCTCACCAGTCAAGAACACTGAAGCTTTCTTT. It is translated as CASSPVKNTEAFF.

This chain links TRBV29-1 with TRBJ2-5; 9 bases match TRBD1. V was pared by 7 bases and J by 5 bases, with 8 bases of the junction left unmatched. CDR3 length: 13 amino acids. Germline CDR1 and CDR2: SQVTM and ANQGSEA. CDR3 amino acids: CSAEQGAGETQYF. For the CDR3, the DNA is TGCAGCGCGGAACAGGGGGCTGGGGAGACCCAGTACTTC.

The chain recombines TRBV30 with TRBJ2-5, with 8 bases fitting TRBD2. The V segment lost 6 bases and the J segment 2 bases; nucleotides outside the gene matches: 8. The V gene's germline CDR1 is GTSNPN and CDR2 SVGIG (reference sequence). CDR3 length: 14 residues. The CDR3 coding sequence is TGTGCCTGCCAGGGTAGCGGGATTCAAGAGACCCAGTACTTC. Protein sequence: CACQGSGIQETQYF.

V usage is TRBV4-2 and J usage is TRBJ2-7; TRBD2 agrees at 9 bases. Germline V gene lookup returns CDR1 LGHNA and CDR2 YNFKEQ. The CDR3 has 18 residues. J lost 5 bases, V lost 0 bases, and 14 bases had no gene match. This CDR3 is CASSQDSEAASGIDEQYF. The CDR3 region has the DNA TGTGCCAGCAGCCAAGATTCGGAGGCGGCTAGCGGGATCGACGAGCAGTACTTC.

The CDR3 region is CASSYSSTGTDNEQFF. The DNA for the CDR3 is TGTGCCAGCAGTTACTCATCGACAGGGACCGACAATGAGCAGTTCTTC. This chain uses TRBV6-5 with TRBJ2-1; 7 bases are shared with TRBD1. V lost 0 bases, J lost 5 bases, and 7 bases stayed unmatched. The CDR3 runs 16 residues. Germline V CDR1 and CDR2: MNHEY, SVGAGI.

This rearrangement joins TRBV6-5 to TRBJ2-7; D remains ambiguous. Germline V lookup: CDR1 MNHEY, CDR2 SVGAGI. Trimming removed 2 bases at V and 8 bases at J, with 13 bases between. The CDR3 has 13 amino acids. In nucleotides, the CDR3 is TGTGCCAGCAGTTACGCCGACATTGGAAAGCAGTACTTC. As protein: CASSYADIGKQYF.

V usage is TRBV27 and J usage is TRBJ1-2, with 12 bases fitting TRBD1. The germline gives CDR1 MNHEY, CDR2 SMNVEV (reference sequence). This CDR3 region has 15 residues. V dropped 6 bases and J dropped 8; count of bases not matched to a gene: 10. The CDR3 loop is CASRPGTGGVQGYTF. CDR3 sequence (DNA): TGTGCCAGCAGGCCCGGGACAGGGGGCGTCCAGGGCTACACCTTC.

The V and J genes are TRBV19 and TRBJ2-7; 8 bases align to TRBD1. The V segment lost 7 bases and the J segment 9 bases; nucleotides outside the gene matches: 8. The germline V gene encodes CDR1 LNHDA and CDR2 SQIVND (reference sequence). CDR3 length: 12 amino acids. CDR3 protein: CASKAGGGGQYF. CDR3 coding DNA: TGTGCCAGTAAGGCAGGGGGCGGTGGGCAGTACTTC.

J is TRBJ2-1 and V is TRBV5-5, with 8 bases that match TRBD2. The CDR3 totals 16 residues. V shed 0 bases and J 0 bases; nucleotides not matched to a gene: 2. CDR1 and CDR2 (germline): SGHKS, YYEKEE (reference sequence). The CDR3 region is CASSLAGGSSYNEQFF. In DNA form, the CDR3 reads TGTGCCAGCAGCTTGGCGGGGGGGAGCTCCTACAATGAGCAGTTCTTC. The full variable domain, its missing parts supplied by reference TRBV5-5 and TRBJ2-1, is DAGVTQSPTHLIKTRGQQVTLRCSPISGHKSVSWYQQVLGQGPQFIFQYYEKEERGRGNFPDRFSARQFPNYSSELNVNALLLGDSALYLCASSLAGGSSYNEQFFGPGTRLTVL.

The J gene is TRBJ1-1, the V gene TRBV11-2; D is perhaps TRBD1 (5 bases). Per the germline V gene, CDR1 is SGHAT and CDR2 is FQNNGV. Deletions cut 3 bases from V and 6 bases from J, with 11 bases between. CDR3 length: 13 residues. CDR3 protein: CASSFFLGAEAFF. CDR3 nucleotides: TGTGCCAGCAGCTTCTTTCTAGGGGCTGAAGCTTTCTTT.

The chain recombines TRBV13 with TRBJ2-1, with D uncertain. The V end lost 6 bases, the J end lost 12 bases, and 15 bases lay between the germline ends. The CDR3 totals 12 residues. Germline lookup yields CDR1 PRHDT and CDR2 FYEKMQ (reference sequence). In nucleotides, the CDR3 is TGTGCCAGCAGACCCTACCAAACAGTGCAGTTCTTC. This sequence encodes CASRPYQTVQFF.

The chain employs TRBV28 and TRBJ2-3; D is unclear. Looked up from germline, CDR1 is MDHEN and CDR2 is SYDVKM. V was pared by 2 bases and J by 0 bases, with 9 bases between. The CDR3 extends over 15 amino acids. The CDR3 is CASSLRGSSTDTQYF. For the CDR3, the DNA is TGTGCCAGCAGTTTAAGAGGCTCTAGCACAGATACGCAGTATTTT.

The V gene is TRBV4-1, the J gene TRBJ2-3; D is uncertain. Germline V gene lookup returns CDR1 MGHRA and CDR2 YSYEKL. V shed 4 bases and J shed 2 bases, with 7 bases lying between them. The CDR3 is 13 residues long. CDR3 DNA: TGCGCCAGCAGCCCCAAAAACACAGATACGCAGTATTTT. This sequence encodes CASSPKNTDTQYF.

The CDR3 here is CASRPTAASGYTF. CDR3 DNA: TGTGCCAGCAGACCCACAGCTGCGAGTGGCTACACCTTC. This chain connects TRBV28 to TRBJ1-2; no clear D. Trimming pared 6 bases from V and 7 bases from J, leaving 15 bases between. The CDR3 has 13 residues. Germline V gene data show CDR1 as MDHEN and CDR2 as SYDVKM.

V is TRBV27 and J is TRBJ2-7; D is undetermined. Trimming removed 3 bases at V and 1 base at J, with 13 bases between. CDR3 length equals 15 residues. Germline CDR1 reads MNHEY; CDR2 reads SMNVEV (reference sequence). The CDR3 spells CASSLGRASSYEQYF. In nucleotides, the CDR3 is TGTGCCAGCAGTTTGGGCCGCGCGAGTTCCTACGAGCAGTACTTC.

This clone is medium-sized. The gene calls are TRBV11-2 and TRBJ1-4; TRBD1 agrees at 7 bases. The CDR3 length is 15 residues. V shed 1 base, J shed 7 bases, and the junction held 6 bases outside the gene matches. Germline V lookup: CDR1 SGHAT, CDR2 FQNNGV. CDR3 residues: CASSLGGTVTEKLFF. The CDR3 DNA reads TGTGCCAGCAGCTTAGGCGGGACAGTAACTGAAAAACTGTTTTTT.